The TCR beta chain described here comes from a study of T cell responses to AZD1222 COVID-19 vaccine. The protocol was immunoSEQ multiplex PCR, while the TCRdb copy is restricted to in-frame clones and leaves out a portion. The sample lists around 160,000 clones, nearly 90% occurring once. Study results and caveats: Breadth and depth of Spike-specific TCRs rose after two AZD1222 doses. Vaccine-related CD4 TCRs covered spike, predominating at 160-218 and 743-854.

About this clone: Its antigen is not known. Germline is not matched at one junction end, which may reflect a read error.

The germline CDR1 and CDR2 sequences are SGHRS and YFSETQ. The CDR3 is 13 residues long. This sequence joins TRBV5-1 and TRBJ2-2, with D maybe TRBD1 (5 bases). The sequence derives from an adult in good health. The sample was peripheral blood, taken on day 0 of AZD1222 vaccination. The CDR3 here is CASKGWNPGELFF. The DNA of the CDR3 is TGCGCCAGCAAGGGGTGGAACCCCGGGGAGCTGTTTTTT.